This record looks at one TCR beta chain sequence and its context. Its antigen is unknown. This entry comes from a study of shared clonotypes between healthy human individuals. Points from the study as a whole: Sampling involved blood alone; tissue repertoires likely differ.

Adults of Caucasian background living in Nashville, Tennessee made up all donors. This CDR3 contains 11 residues. Trimming at V came to 7 bases and at J to 15 bases, leaving 6 bases not matched to a gene. Germline CDR1 SQVTM, CDR2 ANQGSEA. TCRdb's copy holds only in-frame clones and misses some; the assay was immunoSEQ multiplex PCR. The sample shows approximately 470,000 clones, roughly 80% of them seen only once. V and J are TRBV29-1 and TRBJ2-1, with 13 bases lining up with TRBD2. Sequencing input: PBMCs. This sequence originates from a woman between 40 and 55 years old in good health. Some clones in this sample may be carry-over from other donors' samples. CDR3 sequence (DNA): TGCAGCGGGGGACTAGCGGGATTGTGGTTCTTC. It translates to CSGGLAGLWFF.